A single sample gave rise to the 5 T cell receptor beta chains below, sequenced in a study of blood T cell repertoires in COVID-19. Sequencing was performed with immunoSEQ multiplex PCR; in TCRdb, only in-frame clones are kept and a portion is missing. The sample carries 290,000 or so clones, roughly nine tenths recorded once. Sequencing was done on a sample of peripheral blood. These TCRs come from a woman aged 30 to 39 with COVID-19, enrolled during active disease.

This chain uses TRBV5-5 with TRBJ1-1, with D tentatively TRBD1 (5 bases). V shed 4 bases and J shed 8 bases, with 12 bases lying between them. The CDR3 is 12 amino acids. Germline CDR1 SGHKS, CDR2 YYEKEE (reference sequence). Written as DNA, the CDR3 is TGTGCCAGCAGCCAGGGCAAGGGCGAAGCTTTCTTT. Its translation is CASSQGKGEAFF.

This clone was counted only a few times. The rearrangement joins TRBV28 to TRBJ2-7, with a possible D match to TRBD2 (6 bases). The germline V gene has CDR1 MDHEN and CDR2 SYDVKM. Deletions cut 6 bases from V and 0 bases from J, with 15 bases between. CDR3 length: 15 residues. The CDR3 here is CASSTMRGLSYEQYF. Here the CDR3 DNA reads TGTGCCAGCAGCACCATGCGGGGCCTCTCCTACGAGCAGTACTTC.

The rearrangement uses TRBV30 and TRBJ1-4; D is perhaps TRBD1 (5 bases). The CDR3 contains 13 residues. V dropped 4 bases and J dropped 6 bases, with 12 bases sitting between them. CDR1 is GTSNPN and CDR2 is SVGIG in the germline V gene (reference sequence). CDR3 region: CAWTAGFYEKLFF. The CDR3 DNA is TGTGCCTGGACTGCAGGGTTTTATGAAAAACTGTTTTTT.

The V call is TRBV2, the J call TRBJ1-1; D not resolved. The V gene lost 6 bases and the J gene lost 1 base, with 12 bases spanning the gap. This CDR3 contains 14 residues. The germline gives CDR1 SNHLY, CDR2 FYNNEI. Here the CDR3 DNA reads TGTGCCAGCAGGACTGGACTGGCGAACACTGAAGCTTTCTTT. It specifies CASRTGLANTEAFF.

The chain combines TRBV20-1 with TRBJ2-7; TRBD2 aligns across 8 bases. Looked up from germline, CDR1 is DFQATT and CDR2 is SNEGSKA (reference sequence). Trimming removed 3 bases from V and 2 bases from J; junction bases left unmatched: 6. There are 14 residues in the CDR3. CDR3 sequence (DNA): TGCAGTGCTAGTCAACTAGCGGACCCCTACGAGCAGTACTTC. Amino acid sequence: CSASQLADPYEQYF.